A single sample is the source of the 15 T cell receptor beta chains below, sequenced in a study of T cells in Graves' hyperthyroidism and ophthalmopathy. RNA transcripts provided the source from which TCR beta CDR3 regions were amplified. First-round RT-PCR targeting the TCR CDR3 was performed with the HTBI primer set. TCRdb itself ran the multiplex PCR reads through MiXCR, one entry per CDR3 protein. The sample has 340,000 or so distinct CDR3 sequences, 15% to 20% seen once. Sequenced material: blood. The receptors here all came from a woman aged 45-65 years with Graves' hyperthyroidism.

The table lists this clonotype with a few counts. The chain uses TRBV7-9 and TRBJ1-6; 10 bases agree with TRBD1. The CDR3 length is 15 residues. V lost 6 bases to trimming and J lost 8 bases; unmatched junction nucleotides: 7. Germline loops: CDR1 SEHNR, CDR2 FQNEAQ (reference sequence). The CDR3: CASSWGGTGDSPLHF. DNA of the CDR3: TGTGCCAGCAGTTGGGGGGGGACAGGGGATTCACCCCTCCACTTT.

This clonotype was recorded at least ten times. The CDR3 DNA reads TGTGCCAGCAGCACGGGGGGTAGCGAAAGCACAGATACGCAGTATTTT. Amino acids: CASSTGGSESTDTQYF. This rearrangement joins TRBV11-2 to TRBJ2-3; the match to TRBD2 covers 7 bases. V was pared by 5 bases and J by 0 bases, with 8 bases of the junction left unmatched. The CDR3 runs 16 residues. CDR1 and CDR2 from the germline V gene are SGHAT and FQNNGV. Supplemented by reference TRBV11-2 and TRBJ2-3, the full variable domain reads EAGVAQSPRYKIIEKRQSVAFWCNPISGHATLYWYQQILGQGPKLLIQFQNNGVVDDSQLPKDRFSAERLKGVDSTLKIQPAKLEDSAVYLCASSTGGSESTDTQYFGPGTRLTVL.

The rearrangement links TRBV11-2 to TRBJ1-2; 8 positions agree with TRBD1. Germline trimming cut 4 bases from V and 7 bases from J; bases unmatched to any gene: 2. Germline values: CDR1 SGHAT, CDR2 FQNNGV. CDR3 length: 12 amino acids. CDR3 amino acids: CASSSGQAGYTF. The CDR3 nucleotides read TGTGCCAGCAGCTCGGGACAGGCTGGCTACACCTTC.

The chain employs TRBV7-9 and TRBJ2-3; D may be TRBD1 (5 bases). Between the trimmed V and J ends, which lost 1 base and 8 bases, there was a span of 10 bases. In germline, CDR1 is SEHNR, CDR2 FQNEAQ (reference sequence). The CDR3 is made up of 13 amino acids. The CDR3 region is CASSLGGFGTQYF. In nucleotides, the CDR3 is TGTGCCAGCAGCTTAGGGGGCTTTGGTACGCAGTATTTT.

V gene TRBV19 combines with J gene TRBJ2-3; 7 bases are a match to TRBD2. Germline lookup yields CDR1 LNHDA and CDR2 SQIVND (reference sequence). V shed 4 bases, J shed 7 bases, and the junction held 11 bases outside the gene matches. The CDR3 loop spans 15 amino acids. The CDR3: CASSSGSSLPNTQYF. The CDR3 coding sequence is TGTGCCAGTAGTAGCGGGAGTTCCTTACCGAATACGCAGTATTTT.

A few counts support this clonotype. The chain employs TRBV5-6 and TRBJ1-1, with D possibly TRBD1 on 5 matching bases. The V end was cut by 0 bases, the J end by 6 bases, with 18 bases between. Germline-derived CDR1 and CDR2 are SGHDT and YYEEEE. The CDR3 runs to 16 residues. The CDR3 DNA reads TGTGCCAGCAGCTTGGGTCGTGGGGCCTCAAGGGCTGAAGCTTTCTTT. Amino acids: CASSLGRGASRAEAFF.

J is TRBJ2-7 and V is TRBV7-6, with TRBD1 as a possible D gene (5 bases). CDR1 is SGHVS and CDR2 is FNYEAQ in the germline V gene. Trimming removed 5 bases at V and 6 bases at J, with 11 bases between. This CDR3 comprises 12 residues. The CDR3 nucleotides read TGTGCCAGCAGCGACAGCGAGGTCGAGCAGTACTTC. As protein: CASSDSEVEQYF.

Notes on this clonotype: Just one base apart from a much larger clone, this may be a read error. V and J are TRBV18 and TRBJ2-1; 8 bases agree with TRBD1. Losses at the gene ends were 4 bases for V and 3 bases for J; bases not matched to a gene: 14. This CDR3 has 18 residues. Germline V gene sequence: CDR1 KGHSH, CDR2 LQKENI. The CDR3 region is CASSLGTGAGRFYNEQFF. The CDR3 coding sequence is TGTGCCAGCTCACTAGGGACAGGTGCAGGGCGGTTCTACAATGAGCAGTTCTTC.

The sample holds a few counts of this clonotype. The chain combines TRBV19 with TRBJ1-2; D unresolved. V was cut by 2 bases and J by 4 bases, with 11 bases left in between. The CDR3 runs 14 residues. Germline loops: CDR1 LNHDA, CDR2 SQIVND (reference sequence). CDR3 amino acids: CASSISQLGYGYTF. Written as DNA, the CDR3 is TGTGCCAGTAGTATATCCCAACTGGGCTATGGCTACACCTTC.

This clonotype has at least ten counts. V is TRBV2 and J is TRBJ2-1; maybe TRBD2 (5 bases). V was shortened by 5 bases and J by 5 bases, with 16 bases between the two germline ends. This CDR3 region has 15 residues. The germline CDR1 and CDR2 sequences are SNHLY and FYNNEI. Written as DNA, the CDR3 is TGTGCCAGCAGTTGGCGGCGGGCTGGGGACAATGAGCAGTTCTTC. Protein sequence: CASSWRRAGDNEQFF. Complete variable domain (other parts from reference TRBV2 and TRBJ2-1): EPEVTQTPSHQVTQMGQEVILRCVPISNHLYFYWYRQILGQKVEFLVSFYNNEISEKSEIFDDQFSVERPDGSNFTLKIRSTKLEDSAMYFCASSWRRAGDNEQFFGPGTRLTVL.

In this sample, this clonotype turned up a few times. The rearrangement uses TRBV6-1 and TRBJ1-2, with D maybe TRBD1 (5 bases). CDR1 and CDR2 (germline): MNHNS, SASEGT. V lost 2 bases, J lost 7 bases, and 17 bases lay in between. This CDR3 contains 15 residues. The CDR3 reads CASSEQSTVGIGYTF. In DNA, the CDR3 is TGTGCCAGCAGTGAACAATCGACAGTTGGGATTGGCTACACCTTC.

The sample holds many counts of this clonotype. This chain connects TRBV2 to TRBJ2-2; D call uncertain. Germline CDR1 and CDR2: SNHLY and FYNNEI. V was clipped by 6 bases and J by 1 base, with 6 bases between them. CDR3 length equals 13 residues. CDR3 nucleotide sequence: TGTGCCAGCAGGGCGGAGAACACCGGGGAGCTGTTTTTT. Its protein is CASRAENTGELFF.

Comment on this clonotype: This may stem from a read error, because a much larger clone lies one nucleotide away. The chain is built from TRBV5-1 and TRBJ2-3; D possibly corresponds to TRBD1 (5 bases). With 8 bases removed from V and 5 bases from J, the gap between germline ends came to 18 bases. This CDR3 is built from 14 residues. CDR1 is SGHRS, CDR2 YFSETQ, per germline. The CDR3 region is CASSHMGQGDTQYF. The CDR3 DNA is TGCGCCAGTTCCCACATGGGTCAGGGAGATACGCAGTATTTT.

This clonotype showed up many times. This chain joins TRBV3-1 and TRBJ1-1; a weak D match, TRBD1 (5 bases). Trimming stripped 0 bases from V and 6 bases from J, with 11 bases between. CDR3 length: 14 amino acids. Germline values: CDR1 LGHDT, CDR2 YNNKEL (reference sequence). CDR3 amino acids: CASSQDKWGSEAFF. CDR3 nucleotides: TGTGCCAGCAGCCAAGACAAGTGGGGGTCTGAAGCTTTCTTT. Full variable domain (remainder filled in from reference TRBV3-1 and TRBJ1-1): DTAVSQTPKYLVTQMGNDKSIKCEQNLGHDTMYWYKQDSKKFLKIMFSYNNKELIINETVPNRFSPKSPDKAHLNLHINSLELGDSAVYFCASSQDKWGSEAFFGQGTRLTVV.

Notes on this clonotype: Possible read error: a much larger clone is one base away. The rearrangement links TRBV6-1 to TRBJ2-7, with 8 bases matching TRBD2. CDR3 length: 15 amino acids. The V gene end was trimmed by 6 bases and the J gene end by 3 bases; junction bases not matched to a gene: 10. Germline lookup yields CDR1 MNHNS and CDR2 SASEGT. The CDR3 reads CASSFRLAPYYEQYF. The CDR3 DNA follows: TGTGCCAGCAGCTTTCGACTAGCGCCCTACTACGAGCAGTACTTC.